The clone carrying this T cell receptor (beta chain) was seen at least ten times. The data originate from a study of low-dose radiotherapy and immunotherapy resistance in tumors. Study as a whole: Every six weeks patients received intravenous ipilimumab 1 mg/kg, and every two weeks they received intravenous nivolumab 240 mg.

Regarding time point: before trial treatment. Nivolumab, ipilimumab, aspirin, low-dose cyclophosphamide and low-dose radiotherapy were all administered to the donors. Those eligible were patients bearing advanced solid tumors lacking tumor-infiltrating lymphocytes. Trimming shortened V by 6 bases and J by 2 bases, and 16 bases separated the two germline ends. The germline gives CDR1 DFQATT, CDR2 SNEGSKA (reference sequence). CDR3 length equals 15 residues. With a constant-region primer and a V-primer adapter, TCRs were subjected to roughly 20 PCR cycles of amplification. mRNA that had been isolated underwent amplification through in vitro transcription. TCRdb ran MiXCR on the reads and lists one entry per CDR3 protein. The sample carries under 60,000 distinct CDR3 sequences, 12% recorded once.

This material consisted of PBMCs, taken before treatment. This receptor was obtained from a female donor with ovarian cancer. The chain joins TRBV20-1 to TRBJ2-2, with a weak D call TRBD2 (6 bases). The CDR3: CSASRAGYNTGELFF. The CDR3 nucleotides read TGCAGTGCGAGTAGGGCGGGGTACAACACCGGGGAGCTGTTTTTT.